The next 5 T cell receptor beta chains were all read from a single sample in a study of blood T cell repertoires in COVID-19. The repertoire was sequenced with immunoSEQ multiplex PCR; TCRdb's copy has only in-frame clones and lacks some. Here the sample spans about 45,000 clones, approximately 83% being singletons. The sample was peripheral blood. These receptors came from a man older than 75 in a cohort sampled during active COVID-19.

This clone was seen just once. The J gene is TRBJ1-4, the V gene TRBV5-8; D is unclear. Germline CDR1 SGHTS, CDR2 YDEGEE. The CDR3 length is 15 residues. V lost 2 bases to trimming and J lost 8 bases, with 16 bases between them. In DNA form, the CDR3 reads TGTGCCAGCAGCTTTAGGTCCGCACTTAGCGAAAAACTGTTTTTT. The encoded protein is CASSFRSALSEKLFF. The complete variable domain, with remaining parts taken from reference TRBV5-8 and TRBJ1-4, reads EAGVTQSPTHLIKTRGQQATLRCSPISGHTSVYWYQQALGLGLQFLLWYDEGEERNRGNFPPRFSGRQFPNYSSELNVNALELEDSALYLCASSFRSALSEKLFFGSGTQLSVL.

The chain combines TRBV14 with TRBJ1-6, with a tentative D call TRBD1 (5 bases). Germline-derived CDR1 and CDR2 are SGHDN and FVKESK. The CDR3 totals 16 residues. V was trimmed by 1 base and J by 7 bases, leaving 14 bases between them. In DNA form, the CDR3 reads TGTGCCAGCAGCCAAGCGGCAGGGCTAAGGAATTCACCCCTCCACTTT. It encodes CASSQAAGLRNSPLHF.

This clone was counted between two and nine times. J is TRBJ1-5 and V is TRBV19, with D maybe TRBD1 (6 bases). The CDR3 is 15 residues long. V was shortened by 3 bases and J by 7 bases, with 16 bases between the two germline ends. Per germline, CDR1 LNHDA and CDR2 SQIVND (reference sequence). The CDR3 protein is CASSISQQGYQPQHF. The CDR3 DNA sequence: TGTGCCAGTAGTATCTCTCAACAGGGATACCAGCCCCAGCATTTT.

CDR3 region: CASSSSRLAGGDTQYF. The CDR3 nucleotides are TGTGCCAGCAGCTCAAGCCGGCTAGCGGGGGGTGATACGCAGTATTTT. The chain has TRBV7-9 and TRBJ2-3, with 11 bases matching TRBD2. CDR3 size: 16 residues. Per the germline V gene, CDR1 is SEHNR and CDR2 is FQNEAQ (reference sequence). V trimming: 4 bases; J trimming: 6 bases; junction bases outside the gene matches: 9.

This clone came up once. This sequence joins TRBV27 and TRBJ2-1; 8 nucleotides match TRBD2. Germline CDR1 MNHEY, CDR2 SMNVEV (reference sequence). The CDR3 has 15 residues. V trimming: 5 bases; J trimming: 14 bases; junction bases outside the gene matches: 17. The CDR3 protein is CASSPHQRGSVREFF. In DNA form, the CDR3 reads TGTGCCAGCAGTCCCCACCAGCGGGGGTCCGTACGGGAGTTCTTC.